This T cell receptor beta chain was observed in a study of blood T cell repertoires in COVID-19. There are 15 residues in the CDR3. Trimming removed 4 bases at V and 4 bases at J, with 16 bases between. CDR1 is SGHTA, CDR2 FQGNSA, per germline. Sequencing was performed with immunoSEQ multiplex PCR; in TCRdb, only in-frame clones are kept and a portion is missing. Of 50,000 or so clones in the sample, roughly nine tenths were seen once. Input material: peripheral blood. The receptor's source is a human donor in a cohort sampled during active COVID-19. The chain recombines TRBV7-2 with TRBJ1-2, with D possibly TRBD1 on 6 matching bases. The chain's CDR3 is CASSSGNQGTYGYTF. The CDR3 nucleotides read TGTGCCAGCAGCTCCGGAAACCAGGGGACCTATGGCTACACCTTC.